One and the same sample provided the 6 T cell receptor beta chains below, sequenced in a study of metastatic and nonmetastatic thyroid tumors. Using MiXCR, TCRdb reanalyzed the PCR reads. Here the sample spans tens of thousands of clones, roughly 24% being singletons. Thyroid surgery was preceded by no treatment in any patient. Sequenced input: blood. These receptors came from a female donor with papillary thyroid cancer or a benign thyroid nodule (not recorded which). Some clones in this sample may be carry-over from other donors' samples.

This clone came up many times. The genes are TRBV19 and TRBJ1-1; D perhaps matches TRBD1 (5 bases). The CDR3 totals 13 residues. Trimming took off 5 bases at V and 7 bases at J, with 14 bases between the two ends. Germline loops: CDR1 LNHDA, CDR2 SQIVND (reference sequence). CDR3 protein: CASSSIGGIEAFF. CDR3 nucleotides: TGTGCCAGTAGTTCAATTGGGGGAATTGAAGCTTTCTTT.

This clone is medium-sized within its sample. This chain uses TRBV27 with TRBJ2-7; 7 bases map to TRBD2. Germline V gives CDR1 MNHEY, CDR2 SMNVEV (reference sequence). The CDR3 has 13 residues. V lost 7 bases, J lost 2 bases, and 5 bases stayed unmatched. CDR3 region: CASTTRGAYEQYF. The CDR3, as DNA: TGTGCCAGCACTACCCGGGGGGCCTACGAGCAGTACTTC.

This chain connects TRBV6-5 to TRBJ2-2, with D unclear. CDR1 and CDR2 (germline): MNHEY, SVGAGI. The CDR3 runs 16 residues. V was pared by 0 bases and J by 4 bases, with 12 bases between. The CDR3 region is CASSYSTEESTGELFF. CDR3 coding DNA: TGTGCCAGCAGTTACTCGACTGAGGAGAGCACCGGGGAGCTGTTTTTT.

In its sample, this clone was seen many times. The chain has TRBV7-2 and TRBJ2-7; the match to TRBD2 covers 10 bases. J was trimmed by 6 bases and V by 5 bases; bases with no gene match: 10. The CDR3 contains 15 residues. From germline, CDR1 is SGHTA and CDR2 FQGNSA. This CDR3 is CASSPKAGGPGEQYV. The CDR3 DNA sequence: TGTGCCAGCAGCCCGAAAGCGGGAGGGCCGGGCGAGCAGTACGTC.

This clone was picked up a small number of times. The rearrangement joins TRBV6-1 to TRBJ2-1, with D tentatively TRBD2 (5 bases). Germline V gives CDR1 MNHNS, CDR2 SASEGT. This CDR3 has 12 residues. Trimming took off 10 bases at V and 7 bases at J, with 14 bases between the two ends. The CDR3 reads CATQTRDNEQFF. The DNA of the CDR3 is TGTGCCACTCAAACTAGGGATAATGAGCAGTTCTTC.

This clone was recorded at least ten times. The chain couples TRBV11-2 to TRBJ2-7; a weak D match, TRBD2 (5 bases). The CDR3 is 12 amino acids. Germline CDR1 is SGHAT and CDR2 is FQNNGV. V was pared by 8 bases and J by 1 base, with 9 bases between. The CDR3 coding sequence is TGTGCCAGCGAGCGGAATTCCTACGAGCAGTACTTC. It is translated as CASERNSYEQYF.